The present T cell receptor beta chain was sequenced within a study of T cells in Graves' hyperthyroidism and ophthalmopathy. Points from the study as a whole: Ophthalmopathy was told apart from stable hyperthyroidism by a 13 V-J model. Model output signaled ophthalmopathy a median 6.5 months ahead of onset.

A word on this clonotype: Its specificity is unknown.

The CDR3 extends over 11 amino acids. Germline V lookup: CDR1 MNHNS, CDR2 SASEGT. Trimming cost V 3 bases and J 7 bases, with 7 bases left between them. Patients were aged 18 to 65, had disease duration under 2 months, and had newly diagnosed hyperthyroidism. Thyroid ultrasound and orbital computed tomography, with clinical symptoms and serum thyroxine and TRAb, informed diagnoses. RNA transcripts provided the source from which TCR beta CDR3 regions were amplified. RT-PCR in the first round (using the HTBI primer set) targeted the TCR CDR3. TCRdb re-derived calls from the multiplex PCR reads in MiXCR, one entry per CDR3 protein. The sample holds some 620,000 distinct CDR3 sequences, under 20% seen once.

The chain joins TRBV6-1 to TRBJ2-7; D possibly corresponds to TRBD2 (5 bases). Material: blood. This receptor was taken from a woman between 25 and 40 years old with Graves' hyperthyroidism. The CDR3 nucleotides read TGTGCCAGCAGTGATTGGAGGGAGCAGTACTTC. It yields the protein CASSDWREQYF.